This TCR delta chain was recorded in a study of γδ T cells in repeated Plasmodium falciparum infection. Many counts were recorded for this clone. One end of the junction fails to match germline, which may point to a read error. Flow sorting of PBMC yielded separate Vgamma9/Vdelta2+ and Vdelta2-negative gammadelta T cell populations for bulk repertoire analysis. TCRdb reanalysed the multiplex PCR reads with CATT. The table lists 75,000 to 95,000 delta-chain clones, roughly 0.98% of them singletons, with 9% to 10% in the top ten. The germline V gene encodes CDR1 TSWWSYY and CDR2 QGS. The CDR3 extends over 20 amino acids.

The receptor was derived from a pool of human donors (malaria-infected and uninfected, not separated). Sequenced sample: gamma-delta T cells from blood. The gene calls are TRDV1 and TRDJ3; 12 nucleotides agree with TRDD3. CDR3 bases: TGTGCTCTTGGGGAACCTCCCGGACTGGGGGATACCTGGGACACCCGACAGGTGTTTTTC. It codes for CALGEPPGLGDTWDTRQVFF.